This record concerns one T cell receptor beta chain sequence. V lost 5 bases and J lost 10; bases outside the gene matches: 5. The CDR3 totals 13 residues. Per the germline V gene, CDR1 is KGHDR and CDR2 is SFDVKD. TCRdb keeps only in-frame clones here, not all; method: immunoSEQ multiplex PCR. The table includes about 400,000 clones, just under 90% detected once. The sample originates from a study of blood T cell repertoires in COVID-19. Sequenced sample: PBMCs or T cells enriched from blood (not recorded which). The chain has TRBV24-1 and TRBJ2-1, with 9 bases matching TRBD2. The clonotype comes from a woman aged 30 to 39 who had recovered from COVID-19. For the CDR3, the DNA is TGTGCCACCAGTGGGGGTAGCGGGAGAGAGCAGTTCTTC. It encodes CATSGGSGREQFF.